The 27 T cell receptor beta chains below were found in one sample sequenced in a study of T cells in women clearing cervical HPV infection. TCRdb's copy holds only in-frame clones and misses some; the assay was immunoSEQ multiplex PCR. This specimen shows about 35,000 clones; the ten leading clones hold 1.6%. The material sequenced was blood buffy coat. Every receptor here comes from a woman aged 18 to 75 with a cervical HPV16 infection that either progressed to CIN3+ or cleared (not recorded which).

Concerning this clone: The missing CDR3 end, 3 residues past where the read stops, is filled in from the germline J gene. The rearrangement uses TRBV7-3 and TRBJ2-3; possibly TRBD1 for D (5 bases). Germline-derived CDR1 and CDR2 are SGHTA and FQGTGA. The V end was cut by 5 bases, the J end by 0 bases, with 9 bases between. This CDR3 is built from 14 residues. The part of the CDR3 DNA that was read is TGTGCCAGCAGCCCCCAGGGTAGCACAGATACG. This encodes CASSPQGSTDT. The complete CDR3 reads CASSPQGSTDTQYF.

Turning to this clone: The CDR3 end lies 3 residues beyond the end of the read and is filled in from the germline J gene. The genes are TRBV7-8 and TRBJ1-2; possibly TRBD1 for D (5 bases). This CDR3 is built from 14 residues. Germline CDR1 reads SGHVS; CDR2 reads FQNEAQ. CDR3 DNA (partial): TGTGCCAGCAGCCCGGGACTACCCATCTACGAC. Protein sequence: CASSPGLPIYD. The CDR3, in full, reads CASSPGLPIYDYTF.

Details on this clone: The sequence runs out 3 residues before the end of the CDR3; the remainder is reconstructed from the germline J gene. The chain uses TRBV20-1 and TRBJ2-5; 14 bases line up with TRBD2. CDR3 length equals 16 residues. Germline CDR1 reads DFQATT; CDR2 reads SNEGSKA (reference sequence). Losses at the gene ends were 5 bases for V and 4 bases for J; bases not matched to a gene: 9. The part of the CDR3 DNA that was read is TGCAGTGCTCCACGAGGACTAGCGGGAGGACGAGAGACC. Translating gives CSAPRGLAGGRET. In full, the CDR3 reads CSAPRGLAGGRETQYF.

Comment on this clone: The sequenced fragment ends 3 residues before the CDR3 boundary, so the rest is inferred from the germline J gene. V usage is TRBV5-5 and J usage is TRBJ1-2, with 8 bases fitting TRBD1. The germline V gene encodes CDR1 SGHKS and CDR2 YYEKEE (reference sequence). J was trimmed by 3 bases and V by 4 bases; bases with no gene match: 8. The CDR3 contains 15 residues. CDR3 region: CASSTSQGAYYGYTF. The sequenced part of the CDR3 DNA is TGTGCCAGCAGCACATCTCAGGGGGCGTACTATGGC.

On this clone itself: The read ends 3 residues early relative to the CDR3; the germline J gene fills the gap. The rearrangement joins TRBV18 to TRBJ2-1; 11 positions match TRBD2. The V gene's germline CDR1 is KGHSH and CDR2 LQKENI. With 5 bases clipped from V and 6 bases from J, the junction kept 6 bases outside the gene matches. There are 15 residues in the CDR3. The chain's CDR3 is CASSATSGIANEQFF. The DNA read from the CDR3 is TGTGCCAGCTCAGCGACTAGCGGGATAGCCAATGAG.

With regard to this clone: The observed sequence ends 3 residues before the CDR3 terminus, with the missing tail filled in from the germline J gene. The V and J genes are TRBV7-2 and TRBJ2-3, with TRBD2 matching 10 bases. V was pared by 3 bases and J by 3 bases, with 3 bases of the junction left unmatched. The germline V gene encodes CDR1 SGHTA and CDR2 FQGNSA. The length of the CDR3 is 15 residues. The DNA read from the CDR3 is TGTGCCAGCAGCTTCTCAGCGGGAGGGACAGATACG. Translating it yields CASSFSAGGTDT. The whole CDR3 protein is CASSFSAGGTDTQYF.

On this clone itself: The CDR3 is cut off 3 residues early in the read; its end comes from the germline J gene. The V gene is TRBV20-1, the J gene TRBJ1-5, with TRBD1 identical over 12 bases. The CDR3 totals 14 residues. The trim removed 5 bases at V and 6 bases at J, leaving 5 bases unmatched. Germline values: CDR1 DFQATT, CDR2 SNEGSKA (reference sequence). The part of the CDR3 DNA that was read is TGCAGTGCTTCTGGGACAGGGGGCAGTCAGCCC. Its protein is CSASGTGGSQP. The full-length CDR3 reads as CSASGTGGSQPQHF.

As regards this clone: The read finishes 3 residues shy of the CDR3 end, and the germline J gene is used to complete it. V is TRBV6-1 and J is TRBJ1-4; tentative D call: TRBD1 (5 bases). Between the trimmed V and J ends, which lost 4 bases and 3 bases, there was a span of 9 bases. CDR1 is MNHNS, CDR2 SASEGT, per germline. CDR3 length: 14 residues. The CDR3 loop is CASSVQVANEKLFF. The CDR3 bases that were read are TGTGCCAGCAGTGTACAGGTCGCTAATGAAAAA.

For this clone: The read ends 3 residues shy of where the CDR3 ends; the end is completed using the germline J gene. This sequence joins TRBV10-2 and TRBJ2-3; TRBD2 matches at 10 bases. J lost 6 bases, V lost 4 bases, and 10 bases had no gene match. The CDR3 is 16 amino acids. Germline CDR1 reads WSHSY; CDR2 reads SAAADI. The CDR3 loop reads CASSGRAGGEGDTQYF. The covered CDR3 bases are TGCGCCAGCAGTGGCCGAGCGGGGGGGGAGGGGGATACG.

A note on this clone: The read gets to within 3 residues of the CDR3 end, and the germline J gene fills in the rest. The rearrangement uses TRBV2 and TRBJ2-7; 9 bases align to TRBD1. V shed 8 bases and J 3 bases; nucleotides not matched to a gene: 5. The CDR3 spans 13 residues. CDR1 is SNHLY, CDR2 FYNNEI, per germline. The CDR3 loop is CASGKTGGYEQYF. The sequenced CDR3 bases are TGTGCCAGCGGAAAGACAGGGGGCTACGAG.

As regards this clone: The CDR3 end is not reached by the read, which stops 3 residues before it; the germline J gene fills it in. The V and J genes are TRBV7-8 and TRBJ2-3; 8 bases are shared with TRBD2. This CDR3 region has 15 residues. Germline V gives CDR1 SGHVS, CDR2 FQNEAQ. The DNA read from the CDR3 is TGTGCCAGCCGGCCGACGGGGGGGCAACGGGAGACG. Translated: CASRPTGGQRET. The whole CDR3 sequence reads CASRPTGGQRETQYF.

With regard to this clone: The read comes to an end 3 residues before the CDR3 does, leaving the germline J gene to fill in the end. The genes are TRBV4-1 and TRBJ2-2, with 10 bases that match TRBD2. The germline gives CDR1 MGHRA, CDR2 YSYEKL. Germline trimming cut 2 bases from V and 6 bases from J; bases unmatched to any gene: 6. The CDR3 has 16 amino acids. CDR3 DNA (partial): TGCGCCAGCAGCCAACTACCGGGACTAGCGTCCGGGGAG. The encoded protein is CASSQLPGLASGE. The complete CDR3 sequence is CASSQLPGLASGELFF.

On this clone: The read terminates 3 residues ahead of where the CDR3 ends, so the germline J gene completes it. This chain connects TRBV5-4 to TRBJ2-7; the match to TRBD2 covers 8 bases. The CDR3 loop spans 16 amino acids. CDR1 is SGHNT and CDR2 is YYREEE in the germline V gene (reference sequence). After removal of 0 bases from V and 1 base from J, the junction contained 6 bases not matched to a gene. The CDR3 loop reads CASSLAGGGGSYEQYF. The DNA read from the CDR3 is TGTGCCAGCAGCTTGGCCGGGGGCGGGGGGTCCTACGAG.

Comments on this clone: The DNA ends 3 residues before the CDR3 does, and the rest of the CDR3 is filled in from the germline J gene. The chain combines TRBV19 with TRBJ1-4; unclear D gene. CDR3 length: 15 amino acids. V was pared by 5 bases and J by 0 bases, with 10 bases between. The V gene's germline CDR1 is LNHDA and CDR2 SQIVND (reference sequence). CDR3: CASSSILATNEKLFF. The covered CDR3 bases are TGTGCCAGTAGTTCCATACTGGCAACTAATGAAAAA.

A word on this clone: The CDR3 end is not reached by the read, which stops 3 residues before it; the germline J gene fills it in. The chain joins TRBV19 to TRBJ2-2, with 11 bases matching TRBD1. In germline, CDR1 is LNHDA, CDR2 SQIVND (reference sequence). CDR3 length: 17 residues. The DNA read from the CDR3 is TGTGCCAGTAGTATCGGACAGGGGGCGATTGGGGCCAACGTG. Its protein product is CASSIGQGAIGANV. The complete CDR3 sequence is CASSIGQGAIGANVLFF.

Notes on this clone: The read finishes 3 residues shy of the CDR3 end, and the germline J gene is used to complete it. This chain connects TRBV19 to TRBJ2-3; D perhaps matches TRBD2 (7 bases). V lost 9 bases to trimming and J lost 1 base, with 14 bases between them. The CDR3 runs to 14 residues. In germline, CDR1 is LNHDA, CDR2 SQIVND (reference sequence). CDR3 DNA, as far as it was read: TGTGCCAGCACCTCGGGGGGCGGCACAGATACG. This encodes CASTSGGGTDT. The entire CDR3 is CASTSGGGTDTQYF.

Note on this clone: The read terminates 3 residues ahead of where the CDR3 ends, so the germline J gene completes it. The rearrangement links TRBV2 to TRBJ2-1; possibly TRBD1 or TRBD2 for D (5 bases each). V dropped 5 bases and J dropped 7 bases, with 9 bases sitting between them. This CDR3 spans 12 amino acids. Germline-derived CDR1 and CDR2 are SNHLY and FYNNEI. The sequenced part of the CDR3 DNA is TGTGCCAGCAGTAGAGGGGAGAATGAG. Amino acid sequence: CASSRGENE. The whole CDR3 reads CASSRGENEQFF.

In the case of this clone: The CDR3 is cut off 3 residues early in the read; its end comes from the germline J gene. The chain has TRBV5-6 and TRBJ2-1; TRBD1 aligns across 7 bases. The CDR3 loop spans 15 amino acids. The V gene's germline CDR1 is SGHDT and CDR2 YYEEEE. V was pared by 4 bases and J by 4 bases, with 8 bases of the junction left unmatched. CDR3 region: CASSEGQSNYNEQFF. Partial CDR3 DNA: TGTGCCAGCAGCGAGGGACAGTCGAATTACAATGAG.

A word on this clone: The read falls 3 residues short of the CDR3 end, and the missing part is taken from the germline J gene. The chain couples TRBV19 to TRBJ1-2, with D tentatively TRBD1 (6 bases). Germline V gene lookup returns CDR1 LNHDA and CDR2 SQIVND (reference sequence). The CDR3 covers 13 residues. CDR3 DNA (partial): TGTGCCAGTAGTCGACAGGTCGCCTACGAC. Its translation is CASSRQVAYD. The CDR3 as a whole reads CASSRQVAYDYTF.

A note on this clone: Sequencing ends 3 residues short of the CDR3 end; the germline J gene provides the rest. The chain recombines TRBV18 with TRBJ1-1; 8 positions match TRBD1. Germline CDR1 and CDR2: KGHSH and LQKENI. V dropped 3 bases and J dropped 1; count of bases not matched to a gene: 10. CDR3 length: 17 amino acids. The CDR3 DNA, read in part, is TGTGCCAGCTCACCCCGGACAGGGAGGGATGGGAACACTGAA. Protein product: CASSPRTGRDGNTE. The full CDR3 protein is CASSPRTGRDGNTEAFF.

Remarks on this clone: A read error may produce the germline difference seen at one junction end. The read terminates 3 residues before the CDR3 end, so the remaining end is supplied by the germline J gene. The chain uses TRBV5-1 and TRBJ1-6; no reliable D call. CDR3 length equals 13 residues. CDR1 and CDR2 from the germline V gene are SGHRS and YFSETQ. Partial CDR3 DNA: TGCGCCAGCAGCTTGAACGGTAATTCATCC. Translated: CASSLNGNSS. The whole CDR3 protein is CASSLNGNSSLHF.

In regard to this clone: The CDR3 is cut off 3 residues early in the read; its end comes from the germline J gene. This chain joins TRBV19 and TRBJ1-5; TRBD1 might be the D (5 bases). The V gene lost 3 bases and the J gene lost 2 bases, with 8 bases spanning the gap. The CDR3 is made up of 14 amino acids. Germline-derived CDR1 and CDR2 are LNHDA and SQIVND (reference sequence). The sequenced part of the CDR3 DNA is TGTGCCAGTAGTATCAGGGAGGGCAATCAGCCC. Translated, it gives CASSIREGNQP. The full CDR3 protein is CASSIREGNQPQHF.

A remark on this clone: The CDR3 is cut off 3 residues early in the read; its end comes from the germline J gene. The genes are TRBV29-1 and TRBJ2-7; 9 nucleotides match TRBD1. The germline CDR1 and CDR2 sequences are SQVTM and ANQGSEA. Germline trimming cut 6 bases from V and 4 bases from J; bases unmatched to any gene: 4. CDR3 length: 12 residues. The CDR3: CSVGGTGYEQYF. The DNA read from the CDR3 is TGCAGCGTCGGAGGGACAGGGTACGAG.

The sequenced part of the CDR3 DNA is TGCGCCAGCAGCTGGACAGGGGTAGAGCGGTCACCG. Protein product: CASSWTGVERSP. The whole CDR3 sequence reads CASSWTGVERSPLFF. This rearrangement joins TRBV5-1 to TRBJ2-2; TRBD1 agrees at 9 bases. The read comes to an end 3 residues before the CDR3 does, leaving the germline J gene to fill in the end. The CDR3 totals 15 residues. Germline loops: CDR1 SGHRS, CDR2 YFSETQ.

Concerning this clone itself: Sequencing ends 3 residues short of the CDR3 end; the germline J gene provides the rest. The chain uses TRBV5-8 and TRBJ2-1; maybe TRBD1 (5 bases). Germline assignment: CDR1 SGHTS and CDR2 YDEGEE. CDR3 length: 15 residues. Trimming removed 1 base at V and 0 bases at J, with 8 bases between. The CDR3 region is CASSLYTGSYNEQFF. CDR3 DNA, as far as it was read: TGTGCCAGCAGCTTGTACACAGGCTCCTACAATGAG. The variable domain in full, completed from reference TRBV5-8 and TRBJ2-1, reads EAGVTQSPTHLIKTRGQQATLRCSPISGHTSVYWYQQALGLGLQFLLWYDEGEERNRGNFPPRFSGRQFPNYSSELNVNALELEDSALYLCASSLYTGSYNEQFFGPGTRLTVL.

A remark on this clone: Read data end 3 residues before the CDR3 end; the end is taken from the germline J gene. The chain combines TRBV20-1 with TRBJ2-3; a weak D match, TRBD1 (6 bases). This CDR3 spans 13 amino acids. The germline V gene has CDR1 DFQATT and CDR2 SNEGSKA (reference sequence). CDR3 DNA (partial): TGCAGTGCGCTGGACAGAAACCAAGAGACG. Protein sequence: CSALDRNQET. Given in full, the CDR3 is CSALDRNQETQYF.

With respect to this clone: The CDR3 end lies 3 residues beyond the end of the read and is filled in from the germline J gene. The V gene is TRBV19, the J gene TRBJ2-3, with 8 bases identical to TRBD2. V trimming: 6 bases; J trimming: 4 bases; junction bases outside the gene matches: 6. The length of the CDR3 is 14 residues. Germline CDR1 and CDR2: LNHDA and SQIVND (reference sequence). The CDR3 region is CASSPGGGSDTQYF. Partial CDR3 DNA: TGTGCCAGTAGCCCCGGGGGGGGTTCAGATACG.